Shown below are 15 T cell receptor beta chains from a single sample sequenced in a study of CD8+CD57+ T cells in acquired aplastic anemia. Previously, flow cytometry had revealed CD8+CD57+ cell expansion in the patients chosen for sequencing. The template used for profiling TCR beta VDJ and CDR3 was genomic DNA. MiXCR was run by TCRdb on the reads, yielding one entry per CDR3 protein. The data hold 260,000 or so distinct CDR3 sequences, with around 82% observed a single time. Specimen: sorted CD4+, CD8+, or CD8+CD57+ T cells (not recorded which) from PBMCs. The origin of the receptors is a human donor with aplastic anemia.

This clonotype was detected once. An end of the junction differs from the germline gene, which may be a read error. V and J are TRBV7-8 and TRBJ1-1; possible D gene TRBD1, 6 bases. The germline V gene has CDR1 SGHVS and CDR2 FQNEAQ. The CDR3 covers 14 residues. The CDR3 nucleotides read TGTGCCAGCAGCTTAAGACAGGTGAACACTGCAGCTTTCTTT. This gives the protein CASSLRQVNTAAFF.

The V call is TRBV11-3, the J call TRBJ2-7, with D hard to call. Trimming left V 5 bases short and J 3 bases short, with 11 bases between. CDR1 and CDR2 from the germline V gene are SGHNT and YENEEA. The CDR3 is 13 amino acids. The CDR3 spells CASSTDLHYEQYV. Written as DNA, the CDR3 is TGTGCCAGCAGCACAGATCTGCACTACGAGCAGTACGTC.

Notes on this clonotype: One end of the junction fails to match germline, which may point to a read error. J is TRBJ2-5 and V is TRBV10-3, with TRBD1 as a possible D gene (6 bases). Germline loops: CDR1 ENHRY, CDR2 SYGVKD. This CDR3 is 13 amino acids long. The CDR3 is CAISDRIQETQYF. In nucleotides, the CDR3 is TGCGCCATCAGTGACAGGATACAAGAGACCCAGTACTTC.

Notes on this clonotype: Because the CDR3 is missing its conserved closing phenylalanine or tryptophan, this is likely a read error. Because the CDR3's place on the DNA is in doubt, the DNA is left out and the CDR3 is given as listed by TCRdb. The chain links TRBV7-9 to TRBJ2-1; the D call in the table, TRBD1, was not verified against the DNA. The germline V gene encodes CDR1 SEHNR and CDR2 FQNEAQ (reference sequence). The CDR3 adds up to 13 amino acids, both ends counted. The CDR3 protein is CASSPGTWDHTDT.

The chain links TRBV7-8 to TRBJ2-5; the D is unclear. The germline V gene encodes CDR1 SGHVS and CDR2 FQNEAQ. CDR3 length: 15 amino acids. With 0 bases removed from V and 14 bases from J, the gap between germline ends came to 22 bases. DNA for the CDR3: TGTGCCAGCAGCTTAGCCCAAGGTACAAATGCGCAGTATTACTTC. It codes for CASSLAQGTNAQYYF.

Regarding this clonotype: The CDR3 does not end in the conserved phenylalanine or tryptophan, so this is likely a read error. The DNA is left out, because the CDR3 cannot be placed on it with certainty; the CDR3 is given as TCRdb lists it. V usage is TRBV7-2 and J usage is TRBJ2-4; no check of the table's D call, TRBD1, against the DNA was made. From its first to its last residue, the CDR3 has 12 amino acids. Germline lookup yields CDR1 SGHTA and CDR2 FQGNSA. CDR3 region: CASGDAGSTQEI.

This rearrangement joins TRBV7-2 to TRBJ1-2; no firm D call. The CDR3 is 15 amino acids. V lost 3 bases to trimming and J lost 13 bases, with 24 bases between them. Germline V gives CDR1 SGHTA, CDR2 FQGNSA. CDR3 bases: TGTGCCAGCAGCTTGAGGCGGGGTAACCTCCGTTACTCCACCTTC. Amino acids: CASSLRRGNLRYSTF.

This sequence joins TRBV9 and TRBJ2-3; a possible D gene is TRBD2 (6 bases). Germline loops: CDR1 SGDLS, CDR2 YYNGEE. CDR3 length: 14 amino acids. The germline V and J ends were trimmed by 5 bases and 11 bases, with 21 bases remaining between them. The CDR3 nucleotides read TGTGCCAGCAGGGTCGGGGGAACTCATACGCAGCAGTATTTT. Its protein product is CASRVGGTHTQQYF.

Points on this clonotype: The junction shows a germline mismatch at one end, possibly a read error. The chain combines TRBV7-9 with TRBJ1-5; D is perhaps TRBD1 (5 bases). Germline CDR1 and CDR2: SEHNR and FQNEAQ (reference sequence). This CDR3 has 13 residues. The CDR3 bases are TGCGCCAGCAGCCATACAGGAACTGAGCCGAAGCATTTT. Encoded protein: CASSHTGTEPKHF.

This clonotype was seen more than once but under ten times. The CDR3 here is CASSPQGLENTGELFF. The DNA for the CDR3 is TGTGCCAGTAGCCCACAGGGGCTGGAGAACACCGGGGAGCTGTTTTTT. V gene TRBV19 combines with J gene TRBJ2-2, with TRBD1 identical over 7 bases. The ends lost 6 bases at V and 1 base at J; junction bases unmatched: 8. Germline CDR1 reads LNHDA; CDR2 reads SQIVND (reference sequence). The CDR3 has 16 amino acids.

V usage is TRBV5-6 and J usage is TRBJ2-5; D gene ambiguous. The V gene lost 4 bases and the J gene lost 1 base, with 11 bases spanning the gap. Germline V gives CDR1 SGHDT, CDR2 YYEEEE. This CDR3 region has 14 residues. The CDR3 nucleotides are TGTGCCAGCAGCCTCTGGGTTCGCCAAGAGACCCAGTACTTC. Amino acids: CASSLWVRQETQYF.

The chain joins TRBV5-1 to TRBJ1-2, with unresolved D. From germline, CDR1 is SGHRS and CDR2 YFSETQ. V was pared by 1 base and J by 5 bases, with 15 bases between. This CDR3 has 15 residues. CDR3 nucleotide sequence: TGCGCCAGCAGCTTGTCGATTGAGTGGGTGTATGGCTACACCTTC. Its translation: CASSLSIEWVYGYTF.

As regards this clonotype: This may arise from a read error, as a much more abundant clone is one base away. As the CDR3 is not closed by the conserved phenylalanine or tryptophan, this likely results from a read error. The limits of the CDR3 on the DNA are not certain, so only TCRdb's listed CDR3 is given. CDR3 protein: CASSLAAGPDTQ. V gene TRBV7-8 combines with J gene TRBJ2-3; TRBD1 is taken as the D call from the table, unchecked against the DNA. Both ends counted, the CDR3 spans 12 residues. Germline V gives CDR1 SGHVS, CDR2 FQNEAQ.

This clonotype was counted many times. This chain joins TRBV6-1 and TRBJ2-6; no clear D gene. V lost 0 bases and J 0 bases, leaving 3 bases between the germline ends. Germline V lookup: CDR1 MNHNS, CDR2 SASEGT. The CDR3 has 15 residues. The CDR3 spells CASSEAGSGANVLTF. CDR3 in DNA: TGTGCCAGCAGTGAAGCAGGCTCTGGGGCCAACGTCCTGACTTTC.

This clonotype was observed a handful of times. One base away lies a much larger clone, so this may be a sequencing read error. The gene calls are TRBV4-1 and TRBJ1-6; D unresolved. Germline V gives CDR1 MGHRA, CDR2 YSYEKL. This CDR3 is built from 15 residues. Here the CDR3 DNA reads TGCGCCGGCAGCCAAGACGAGGGCAGTAATTCACCCCTCCACTTT. It is translated as CAGSQDEGSNSPLHF.